A single sample gave rise to the 6 T cell receptor beta chains below, sequenced in a study of OX40 agonist ivuxolimab in advanced cancers. The library was obtained by the immunoSEQ multiplex PCR assay. This immuneACCESS table, as held by TCRdb, lists in-frame sequences with V and J called but not all clones. Of the missing ones, under half trace to an unresolved V gene in checked studies; the others have no known cause. The sample yields 100,000 to 150,000 clones; about 94% were counted once. The ten largest clones take up approximately 0.15% of the sample. The material was CD4+ or CD8+ T cells sorted from blood, obtained in a trial of the OX40 agonist ivuxolimab. The receptors derive from an adult with an advanced solid tumor such as melanoma, head and neck, liver or kidney cancer.

The rearrangement links TRBV7-2 to TRBJ2-7, with TRBD1 matching over 9 bases. This CDR3 is built from 15 residues. With 1 base clipped from V and 5 bases from J, the junction kept 6 bases outside the gene matches. Germline CDR1 and CDR2: SGHTA and FQGNSA. Written as DNA, the CDR3 is TGTGCCAGCAGCTTAGGGGGGACAGGGCGGAACGAGCAGTACTTC. Residues: CASSLGGTGRNEQYF.

The CDR3 DNA reads as TGTGCCAGCAGCTTAGCGAATATTCGGGAGACTAGCACAGATACGCAGTATTTT. Its protein product is CASSLANIRETSTDTQYF. The V gene is TRBV7-9, the J gene TRBJ2-3; D perhaps matches TRBD2 (6 bases). V lost 0 bases and J 0 bases, leaving 16 bases between the germline ends. Germline loops: CDR1 SEHNR, CDR2 FQNEAQ (reference sequence). The CDR3 extends over 18 amino acids.

V is TRBV5-4 and J is TRBJ2-7; no definite D call. The ends were cut back, 3 bases at V and 2 bases at J, with 12 bases in the middle. The CDR3 runs 14 residues. Germline loops: CDR1 SGHNT, CDR2 YYREEE (reference sequence). CDR3 sequence (DNA): TGTGCCAGCAGCTCAACCCCGGGTGCCTACGAGCAGTACTTC. As protein: CASSSTPGAYEQYF.

V is TRBV2 and J is TRBJ1-2; 10 positions match TRBD1. V trimming: 7 bases; J trimming: 12 bases; junction bases outside the gene matches: 8. This CDR3 has 12 residues. Looked up from germline, CDR1 is SNHLY and CDR2 is FYNNEI. The CDR3 loop reads CASTADRGVHTF. CDR3 nucleotide sequence: TGTGCCAGCACAGCGGACAGGGGGGTACACACCTTC. Using reference TRBV2 and TRBJ1-2 for the parts outside the CDR3, the full variable domain is EPEVTQTPSHQVTQMGQEVILRCVPISNHLYFYWYRQILGQKVEFLVSFYNNEISEKSEIFDDQFSVERPDGSNFTLKIRSTKLEDSAMYFCASTADRGVHTFGSGTRLTVV.

This chain connects TRBV25-1 to TRBJ2-2; D unclear. Trimming cost V 5 bases and J 5 bases, with 9 bases left between them. The CDR3 runs 13 residues. Per the germline V gene, CDR1 is MGHDK and CDR2 is SYGVNS. CDR3 region: CASSRPVTGELFF. In nucleotides, the CDR3 is TGTGCCAGCAGTCGTCCAGTAACCGGGGAGCTGTTTTTT.

V and J are TRBV4-2 and TRBJ2-2; 8 nucleotides agree with TRBD1. CDR1 is LGHNA, CDR2 YNFKEQ, per germline. V shed 4 bases and J 1 base; nucleotides not matched to a gene: 5. This CDR3 has 16 residues. The CDR3 here is CASSLSGTGNTGELFF. CDR3 DNA sequence: TGTGCCAGCAGCCTTTCCGGGACAGGGAACACCGGGGAGCTGTTTTTT.